This T cell receptor (beta chain) originates from a study of T-cell memory formation after mild COVID-19. The V segment lost 2 bases and the J segment 0 bases; nucleotides outside the gene matches: 3. The length of the CDR3 is 15 residues. Per the germline V gene, CDR1 is SGHKS and CDR2 is YYEKEE (reference sequence). TCRdb reprocessed the 5' RACE reads with MiXCR, giving one entry per CDR3 protein. In the table there are about 470,000 distinct CDR3 sequences, 18% of which are singletons. Sequenced input: PBMCs or a T cell subset sorted from them (not recorded which). This TCR came from an adult woman who had mild COVID-19 (a few samples of this study predate the infection). Cell type and time point are not known. The chain employs TRBV5-5 and TRBJ2-3; TRBD2 aligns across 7 bases. The CDR3 loop reads CASSFGDYSTDTQYF. DNA for the CDR3: TGTGCCAGCAGCTTCGGGGACTATAGCACAGATACGCAGTATTTT. The whole variable domain, filled in from reference TRBV5-5 and TRBJ2-3, reads DAGVTQSPTHLIKTRGQQVTLRCSPISGHKSVSWYQQVLGQGPQFIFQYYEKEERGRGNFPDRFSARQFPNYSSELNVNALLLGDSALYLCASSFGDYSTDTQYFGPGTRLTVL.